The rows below give T cell receptor beta chains drawn from one sample of a study of OX40 agonist ivuxolimab in advanced cancers. Data came from immunoSEQ multiplex PCR; TCRdb stores just in-frame clones and leaves some out. The table lists about 80,000 clones, roughly nine tenths of them singletons. Sequenced material: CD4+ or CD8+ T cells sorted from blood, taken in a trial of the OX40 agonist ivuxolimab. These receptors came from an adult with an advanced solid tumor such as melanoma, head and neck, liver or kidney cancer. The CDR3 runs from the conserved cysteine through the conserved F or W. A D gene is named only where the DNA matches it firmly. For some rows the clone size is stated as once, few or many, or as a class when expanded; others skip it.

clone size | J gene | V gene | D gene | CDR3 DNA | CDR3 protein
NA | TRBJ2-3 | TRBV27 | TRBD2 | TGTGCCAGCAGTTTAGCGGGGGGAACAGATACGCAGTATTTT | CASSLAGGTDTQYF
once | TRBJ2-1 | TRBV27 | NA | TGTGCCAGCAGTTTCTCAATAGGTCGGTATGAGCAGTTCTTC | CASSFSIGRYEQFF
NA | TRBJ2-2 | TRBV15 | NA | TGTGCCACCAGCAGAGATATAGCCGGGGAGCTGTTTTTT | CATSRDIAGELFF
NA | TRBJ2-2 | TRBV18 | NA | TGTGCCAGCTCACCACCGGGACTTAACACCGGGGAGCTGTTTTTT | CASSPPGLNTGELFF
NA | TRBJ1-5 | TRBV11-1 | TRBD1 | TGTGCCAGCAGCGCTGGGACAGCCACTAATCAGCCCCAGCATTTT | CASSAGTATNQPQHF
once | TRBJ1-1 | TRBV5-1 | NA | TGCGCCAGCAGCTTGGACTCGGGCCCCAACACTGAAGCTTTCTTT | CASSLDSGPNTEAFF
NA | TRBJ2-3 | TRBV5-1 | TRBD1 | TGCGCCAGCAGCTACGGACAGGGTGGGGGCACAGATACGCAGTATTTT | CASSYGQGGGTDTQYF
once | TRBJ2-5 | TRBV5-6 | TRBD2 | TGCGCCAGCAGCCGTAGCGGGAGGGCCGGAGAGACCCAGTACTTC | CASSRSGRAGETQYF
NA | TRBJ2-3 | TRBV7-8 | TRBD1 | TGTGCCAGCAGCTTATCGAACAGGGGGACAGATACGCAGTATTTT | CASSLSNRGTDTQYF
NA | TRBJ2-7 | TRBV5-1 | TRBD2 | TGCGCCAGCAGCTGGGGTAGCGGGGCCCACGAGCAGTACTTC | CASSWGSGAHEQYF
NA | TRBJ2-7 | TRBV27 | TRBD2 | TGTGCCAGCAGTTTGGGGAGCGGGATGTTTATCCAGCAGTACTTC | CASSLGSGMFIQQYF
NA | TRBJ2-1 | TRBV5-4 | NA | TGTGCCAGCAGCTTGGCTCCCCGCAATGAGCAGTTCTTC | CASSLAPRNEQFF
NA | TRBJ2-2 | TRBV29-1 | NA | TGCAGCGTTGATGGCCTGGCCACCGGGGAGCTGTTTTTT | CSVDGLATGELFF
NA | TRBJ2-2 | TRBV19 | NA | TGTGCCAGTAGTATTGTCAGGAGCATAACCGGGGAGCTGTTTTTT | CASSIVRSITGELFF
NA | TRBJ2-7 | TRBV27 | NA | TGTGCCAGCAGCTTGGACAAATACTACGAGCAGTACTTC | CASSLDKYYEQYF
NA | TRBJ1-5 | TRBV6-1 | NA | TGTGCCAGCAGTGAAAACAATCAGCCCCAGCATTTT | CASSENNQPQHF
NA | TRBJ2-6 | TRBV7-9 | NA | TGTGCCAGCAGCCCTGAGGGAGCGGGGGCCAACGTCCTGACTTTC | CASSPEGAGANVLTF
NA | TRBJ2-1 | TRBV4-1 | NA | TGCGCCAGCAGCCAAGATTCAGCGGTCTCCTACAATGAGCAGTTCTTC | CASSQDSAVSYNEQFF
NA | TRBJ1-5 | TRBV7-8 | NA | TGTGCCAGCAGCACCCGGACAACAATTAGCAATCAGCCCCAGCATTTT | CASSTRTTISNQPQHF
NA | TRBJ2-2 | TRBV28 | TRBD1 | TGTGCCAGCAGTTTGGGGGACAGGGACACCGGGGAGCTGTTTTTT | CASSLGDRDTGELFF
NA | TRBJ2-7 | TRBV6-1 | NA | TGTGCCAGCACGGAGTTCTCCCACGAGCAGTACTTC | CASTEFSHEQYF
NA | TRBJ2-2 | TRBV7-3 | TRBD1 | TGTGCCAGCAGCTTACAGGGGGCGGAGGTTGGCGGGGAGCTGTTTTTT | CASSLQGAEVGGELFF
NA | TRBJ1-2 | TRBV5-4 | NA | TGTGCCAGCAGCTTGACAGGCCGCTATGGCTACACCTTC | CASSLTGRYGYTF
NA | TRBJ1-1 | TRBV5-1 | NA | TGCGCCAGCAGCTTGGGGGCCAGGGCGAACACTGAAGCTTTCTTT | CASSLGARANTEAFF
NA | TRBJ2-1 | TRBV5-3 | NA | TGTGCCAGAAGCTTGGTTCTAGTGGGGTACAATGAGCAGTTCTTC | CARSLVLVGYNEQFF
NA | TRBJ2-1 | TRBV10-2 | TRBD2 | TGCGCCAGCAAACCGGGACTAGCTGGCCATGAGCAGTTCTTC | CASKPGLAGHEQFF
NA | TRBJ2-7 | TRBV6-5 | TRBD1 | TGTGCCAGCAGAGGGACAGGGGTTGTGAAGCAGTACTTC | CASRGTGVVKQYF
NA | TRBJ1-6 | TRBV25-1 | NA | TGTGCCAGCAGTAACACCGGGACTTCCAATTCACCCCTCCACTTT | CASSNTGTSNSPLHF
once | TRBJ1-2 | TRBV30 | NA | TGTGCCTGGAGTGTAGCCAGGGCTCGGGGTGGCTACACCTTC | CAWSVARARGGYTF